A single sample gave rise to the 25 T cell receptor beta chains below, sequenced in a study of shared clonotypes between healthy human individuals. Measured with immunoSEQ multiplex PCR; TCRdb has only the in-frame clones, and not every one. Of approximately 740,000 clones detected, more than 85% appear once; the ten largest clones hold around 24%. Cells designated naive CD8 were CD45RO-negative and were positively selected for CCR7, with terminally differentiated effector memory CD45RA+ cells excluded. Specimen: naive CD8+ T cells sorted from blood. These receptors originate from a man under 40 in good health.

CDR3 region: CASSQAKGLIYEQYF. The CDR3 DNA sequence: TGCGCCAGCAGCCAAGCTAAGGGACTTATATACGAGCAGTACTTC. The gene calls are TRBV4-1 and TRBJ2-7, with TRBD2 as a possible D gene (6 bases). CDR1 and CDR2 from the germline V gene are MGHRA and YSYEKL. This CDR3 has 15 residues. V shed 1 base and J shed 4 bases, with 14 bases lying between them.

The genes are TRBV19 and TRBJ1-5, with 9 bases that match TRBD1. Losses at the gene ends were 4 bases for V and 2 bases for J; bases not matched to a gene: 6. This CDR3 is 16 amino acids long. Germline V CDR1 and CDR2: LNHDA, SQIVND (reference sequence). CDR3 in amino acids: CASSTDRGLGNQPQHF. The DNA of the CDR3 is TGTGCCAGTAGTACGGACAGGGGTCTTGGCAATCAGCCCCAGCATTTT.

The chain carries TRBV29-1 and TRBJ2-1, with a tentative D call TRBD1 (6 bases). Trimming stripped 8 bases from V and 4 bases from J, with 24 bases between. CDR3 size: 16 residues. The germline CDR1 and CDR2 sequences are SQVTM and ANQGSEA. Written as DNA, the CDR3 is TGCAGCTCATTGGGAGCGTCTACAGGGACGTACAATGAGCAGTTCTTC. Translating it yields CSSLGASTGTYNEQFF.

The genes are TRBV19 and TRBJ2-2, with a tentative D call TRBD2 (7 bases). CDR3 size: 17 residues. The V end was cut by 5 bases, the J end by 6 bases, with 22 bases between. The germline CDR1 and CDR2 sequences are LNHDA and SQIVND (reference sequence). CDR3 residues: CASSDGRGRTRPGELFF. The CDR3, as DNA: TGTGCCAGTAGTGACGGCAGGGGTCGGACTAGACCCGGGGAGCTGTTTTTT.

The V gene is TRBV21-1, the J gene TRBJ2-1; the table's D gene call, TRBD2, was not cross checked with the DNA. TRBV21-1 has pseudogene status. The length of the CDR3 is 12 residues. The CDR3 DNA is TGTGCCAGCAGGCCACTAAACAATGAGCAGTTCTTC. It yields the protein CASRPLNNEQFF.

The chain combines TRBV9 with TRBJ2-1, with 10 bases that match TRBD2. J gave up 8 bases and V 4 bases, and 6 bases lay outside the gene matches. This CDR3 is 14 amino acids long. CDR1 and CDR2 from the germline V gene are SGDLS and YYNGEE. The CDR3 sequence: CASSLAGAPHEQFF. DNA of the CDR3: TGTGCCAGCAGCCTAGCGGGAGCGCCGCATGAGCAGTTCTTC.

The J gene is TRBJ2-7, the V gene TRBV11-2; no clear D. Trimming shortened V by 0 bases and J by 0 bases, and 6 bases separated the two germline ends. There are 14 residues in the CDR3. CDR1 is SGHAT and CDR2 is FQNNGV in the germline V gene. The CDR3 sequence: CASSLEEASYEQYF. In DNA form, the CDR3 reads TGTGCCAGCAGCTTAGAAGAGGCCTCCTACGAGCAGTACTTC.

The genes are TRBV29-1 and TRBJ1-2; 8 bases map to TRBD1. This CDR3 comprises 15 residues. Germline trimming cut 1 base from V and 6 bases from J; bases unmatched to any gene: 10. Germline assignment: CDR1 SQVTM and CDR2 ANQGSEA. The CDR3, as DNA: TGCAGCGTTGAAGGACCCGGCGGACAGGGTAATGGCTACACCTTC. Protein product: CSVEGPGGQGNGYTF.

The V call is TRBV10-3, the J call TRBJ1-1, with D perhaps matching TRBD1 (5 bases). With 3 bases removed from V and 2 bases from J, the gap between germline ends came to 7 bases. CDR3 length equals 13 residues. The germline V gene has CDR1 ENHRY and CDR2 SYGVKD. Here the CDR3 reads CAISERGNTEAFF. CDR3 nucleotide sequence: TGTGCCATCAGTGAAAGGGGTAACACTGAAGCTTTCTTT.

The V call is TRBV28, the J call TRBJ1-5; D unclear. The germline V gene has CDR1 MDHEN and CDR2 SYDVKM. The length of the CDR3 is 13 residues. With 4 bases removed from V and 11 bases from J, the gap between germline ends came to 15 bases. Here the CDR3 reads CASSSAAGRTQHF. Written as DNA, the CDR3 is TGTGCCAGCAGTTCAGCTGCGGGAAGGACCCAGCATTTT. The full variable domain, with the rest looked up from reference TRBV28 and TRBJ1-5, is DVKVTQSSRYLVKRTGEKVFLECVQDMDHENMFWYRQDPGLGLRLIYFSYDVKMKEKGDIPEGYSVSREKKERFSLILESASTNQTSMYLCASSSAAGRTQHFGDGTRLSIL.

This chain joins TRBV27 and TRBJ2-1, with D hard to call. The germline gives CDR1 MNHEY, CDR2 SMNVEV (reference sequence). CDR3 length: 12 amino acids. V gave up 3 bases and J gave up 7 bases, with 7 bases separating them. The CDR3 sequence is CASSFGLNEQFF. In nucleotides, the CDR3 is TGTGCCAGCAGTTTCGGGCTGAATGAGCAGTTCTTC.

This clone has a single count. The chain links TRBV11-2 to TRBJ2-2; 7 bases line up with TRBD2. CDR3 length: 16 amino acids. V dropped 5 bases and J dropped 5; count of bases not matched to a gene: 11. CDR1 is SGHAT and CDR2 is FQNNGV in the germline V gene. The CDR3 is CASSDGGRAVTGELFF. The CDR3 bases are TGTGCCAGCAGCGACGGTGGGAGGGCGGTGACCGGGGAGCTGTTTTTT.

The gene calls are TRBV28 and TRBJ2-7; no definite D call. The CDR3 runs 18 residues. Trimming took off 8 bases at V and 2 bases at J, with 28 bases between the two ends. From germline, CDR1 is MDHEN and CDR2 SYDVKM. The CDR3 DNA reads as TGTGCCAGCCCCCCAGTTAATCAGGCTTCAGATCGCACCTACGAGCAGTACTTC. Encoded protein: CASPPVNQASDRTYEQYF.

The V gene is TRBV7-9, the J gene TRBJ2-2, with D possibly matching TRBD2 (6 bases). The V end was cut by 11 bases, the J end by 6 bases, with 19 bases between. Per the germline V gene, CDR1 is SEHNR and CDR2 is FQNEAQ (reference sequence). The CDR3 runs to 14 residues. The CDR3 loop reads CAQAGGPGAGELFF. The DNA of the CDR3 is TGTGCCCAAGCCGGGGGACCGGGCGCCGGGGAGCTGTTTTTT.

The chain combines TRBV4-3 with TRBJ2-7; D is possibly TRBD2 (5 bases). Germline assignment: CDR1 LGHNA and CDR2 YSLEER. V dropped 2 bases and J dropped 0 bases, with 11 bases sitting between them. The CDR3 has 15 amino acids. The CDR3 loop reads CASSQWTSSSYEQYF. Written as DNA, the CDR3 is TGCGCCAGCAGCCAATGGACTTCTAGCTCCTACGAGCAGTACTTC.

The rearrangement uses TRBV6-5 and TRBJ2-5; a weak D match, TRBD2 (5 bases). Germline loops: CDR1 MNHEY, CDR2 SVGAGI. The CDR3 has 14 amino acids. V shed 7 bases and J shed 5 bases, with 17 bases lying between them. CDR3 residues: CASIRWAGGETQYF. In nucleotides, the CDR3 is TGTGCCAGCATCCGCTGGGCGGGCGGGGAGACCCAGTACTTC.

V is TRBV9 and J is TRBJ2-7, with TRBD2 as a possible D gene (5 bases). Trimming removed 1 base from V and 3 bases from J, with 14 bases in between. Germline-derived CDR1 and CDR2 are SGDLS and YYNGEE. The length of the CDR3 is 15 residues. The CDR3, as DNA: TGTGCCAGCAGCGTATCCGGAGGACCTAACTACGAGCAGTACTTC. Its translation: CASSVSGGPNYEQYF.

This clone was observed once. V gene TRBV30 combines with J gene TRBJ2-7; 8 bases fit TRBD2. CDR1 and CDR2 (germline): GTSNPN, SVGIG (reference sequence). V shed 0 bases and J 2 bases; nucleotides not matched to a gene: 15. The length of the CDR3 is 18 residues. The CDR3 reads CAWSVWGSGIPRTYEQYF. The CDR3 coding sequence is TGTGCCTGGAGTGTTTGGGGTAGCGGGATCCCCAGGACCTACGAGCAGTACTTC.

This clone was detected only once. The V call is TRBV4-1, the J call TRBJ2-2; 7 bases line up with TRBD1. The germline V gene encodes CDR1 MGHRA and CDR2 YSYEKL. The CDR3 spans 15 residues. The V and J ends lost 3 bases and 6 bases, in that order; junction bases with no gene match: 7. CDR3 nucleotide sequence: TGCGCCAGCAGCCAGAGTTTCGGGACAGCCGGGGAGCTGTTTTTT. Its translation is CASSQSFGTAGELFF.

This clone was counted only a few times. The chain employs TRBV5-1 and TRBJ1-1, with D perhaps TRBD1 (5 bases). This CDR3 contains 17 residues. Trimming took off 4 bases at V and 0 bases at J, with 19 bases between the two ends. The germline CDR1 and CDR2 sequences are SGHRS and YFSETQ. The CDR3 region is CASSRTGTVGMNTEAFF. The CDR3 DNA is TGCGCCAGCAGCCGTACCGGGACGGTGGGGATGAACACTGAAGCTTTCTTT.

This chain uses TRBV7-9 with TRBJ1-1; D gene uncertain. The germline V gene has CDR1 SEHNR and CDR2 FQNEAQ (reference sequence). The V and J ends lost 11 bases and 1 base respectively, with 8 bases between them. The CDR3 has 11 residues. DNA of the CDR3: TGTGCCGGAGGTCGGAACACTGAAGCTTTCTTT. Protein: CAGGRNTEAFF.

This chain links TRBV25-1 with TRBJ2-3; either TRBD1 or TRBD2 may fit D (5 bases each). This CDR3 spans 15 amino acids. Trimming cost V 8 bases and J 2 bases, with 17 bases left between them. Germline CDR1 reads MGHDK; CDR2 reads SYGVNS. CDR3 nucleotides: TGTGCCAGCTTGGGACCGGGCCGTCTCACAGATACGCAGTATTTT. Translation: CASLGPGRLTDTQYF.

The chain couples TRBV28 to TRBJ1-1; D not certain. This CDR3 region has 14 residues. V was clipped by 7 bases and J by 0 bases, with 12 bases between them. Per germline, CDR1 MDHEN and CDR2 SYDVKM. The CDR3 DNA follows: TGTGCCAGCACGCATCTGCGGTTGAACACTGAAGCTTTCTTT. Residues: CASTHLRLNTEAFF.

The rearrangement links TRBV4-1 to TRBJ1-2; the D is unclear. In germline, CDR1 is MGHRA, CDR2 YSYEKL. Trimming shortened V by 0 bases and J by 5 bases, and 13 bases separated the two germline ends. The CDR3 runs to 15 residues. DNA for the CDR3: TGCGCCAGCAGCCAAGACCACTCCGACACATATGGCTACACCTTC. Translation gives CASSQDHSDTYGYTF.

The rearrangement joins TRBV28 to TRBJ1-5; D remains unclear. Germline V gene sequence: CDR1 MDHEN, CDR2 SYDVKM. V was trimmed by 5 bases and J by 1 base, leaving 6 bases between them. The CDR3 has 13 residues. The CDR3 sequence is CASSRRSNQPQHF. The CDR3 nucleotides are TGTGCCAGCAGTCGTAGGAGCAATCAGCCCCAGCATTTT.